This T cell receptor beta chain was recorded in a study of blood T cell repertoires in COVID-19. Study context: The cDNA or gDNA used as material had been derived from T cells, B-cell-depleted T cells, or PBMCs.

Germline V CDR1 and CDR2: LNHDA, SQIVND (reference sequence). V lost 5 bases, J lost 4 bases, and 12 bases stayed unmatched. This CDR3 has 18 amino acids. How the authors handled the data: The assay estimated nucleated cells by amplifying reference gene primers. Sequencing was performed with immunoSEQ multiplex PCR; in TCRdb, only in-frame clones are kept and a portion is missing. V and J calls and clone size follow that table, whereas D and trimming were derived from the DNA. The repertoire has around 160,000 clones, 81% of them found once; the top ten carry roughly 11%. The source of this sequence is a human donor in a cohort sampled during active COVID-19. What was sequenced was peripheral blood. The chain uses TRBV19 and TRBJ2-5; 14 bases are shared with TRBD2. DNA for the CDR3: TGTGCCAGTAGTTCCGCCGGGACTAGCGGGAGATTTGTAGAGACCCAGTACTTC. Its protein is CASSSAGTSGRFVETQYF.